This T cell receptor (beta chain) was recorded in a study of regulatory T cells in long-lasting Graves disease. Findings and caveats of the study: Because few samples were included, accuracy may have been lower.

The time point denotes: newly diagnosed GD, antithyroid drugs for less than 3 months. Making the TCR library involved RNA that had been extracted from PBMCs. Investigators prepared the TCR beta libraries by applying iRepertoire HTBI primers and Arm-PCR of CDR3 regions. Each CDR3 protein is one row after TCRdb ran MiXCR on the multiplex PCR reads. There are about 530,000 distinct CDR3 sequences in the sample; about 16% occur only once, and 25% lies in the top ten. Trimming cost V 1 base and J 0 bases, with 10 bases left between them. Per the germline V gene, CDR1 is SGHDN and CDR2 is FVKESK. The CDR3 sequence is 17 residues long. This clonotype has more than one count but fewer than ten. Its antigen remains unidentified. These data also featured in a second study, about T cells in Graves' hyperthyroidism and ophthalmopathy.

The starting material was peripheral blood mononuclear cells (PBMCs), obtained at new diagnosis, from a patient treated with antithyroid drugs. V is TRBV14 and J is TRBJ1-6; the D is unclear. This sequence was found in a woman aged 35 to 60 with Graves disease. CDR3 DNA sequence: TGTGCCAGCAGCCAAGTTGCGGAGGGCTCCTATAATTCACCCCTCCACTTT. Translating it yields CASSQVAEGSYNSPLHF.